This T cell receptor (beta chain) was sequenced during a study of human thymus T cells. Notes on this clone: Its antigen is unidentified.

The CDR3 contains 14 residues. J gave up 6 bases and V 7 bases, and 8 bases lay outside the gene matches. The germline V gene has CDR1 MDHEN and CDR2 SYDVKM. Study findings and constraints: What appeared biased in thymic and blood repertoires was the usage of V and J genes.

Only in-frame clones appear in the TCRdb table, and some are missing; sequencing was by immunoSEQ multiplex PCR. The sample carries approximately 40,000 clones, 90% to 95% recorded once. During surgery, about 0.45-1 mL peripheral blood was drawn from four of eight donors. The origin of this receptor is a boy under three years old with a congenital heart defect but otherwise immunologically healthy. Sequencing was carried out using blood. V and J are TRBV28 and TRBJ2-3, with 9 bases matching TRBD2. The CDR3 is CASNPGTSRDTQYF. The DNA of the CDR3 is TGTGCCAGCAACCCCGGGACTAGCAGGGATACGCAGTATTTT.